One sample yielded the 8 T cell receptor beta chains listed below, sequenced in a study of response to subunit inactivated influenza vaccine. TCRdb analysed the RT-PCR reads with MiXCR anew, one entry per CDR3 protein. Here the sample spans about 540,000 distinct CDR3 sequences, around 25% being singletons. The data also belong to a second study, concerning T cells expressing NK-cell markers. Turning to that study: Making the TCR beta cDNA relied on 5'RACE template switching with UMIs.

The specimen comprised CD4+ T cells sorted from PBMCs, sampled about 13 days after vaccination. These receptors originate from a man in his fifties who received an inactivated influenza vaccine.

The genes are TRBV20-1 and TRBJ2-3, with D possibly matching TRBD2 (6 bases). Germline loops: CDR1 DFQATT, CDR2 SNEGSKA (reference sequence). CDR3 size: 16 residues. The V gene lost 0 bases and the J gene lost 4 bases, with 17 bases spanning the gap. The chain's CDR3 is CSARDRRDTWSDTQYF. Here the CDR3 DNA reads TGCAGTGCTAGAGATCGGAGGGATACTTGGTCAGATACGCAGTATTTT.

This clonotype was seen at least ten times. The chain combines TRBV7-6 with TRBJ2-1; tentatively, D is TRBD1 (5 bases). This CDR3 spans 14 amino acids. V was cut by 1 base and J by 3 bases, with 7 bases left in between. Looked up from germline, CDR1 is SGHVS and CDR2 is FNYEAQ. CDR3 sequence (DNA): TGTGCCAGCAGCTTAGGACAGTTCTACAATGAGCAGTTCTTC. Translating it yields CASSLGQFYNEQFF.

This clonotype was observed a few times. This sequence joins TRBV12-3 or TRBV12-4 and TRBJ1-2, with D perhaps matching TRBD1 (5 bases). The CDR3 extends over 13 amino acids. V lost 7 bases, J lost 4 bases, and 13 bases lay in between. CDR3 residues: CASTMRGSYGYTF. The DNA for the CDR3 is TGTGCCAGCACTATGAGGGGAAGCTATGGCTACACCTTC.

The rearrangement links TRBV12-3 or TRBV12-4 to TRBJ1-1; D is unclear. V gave up 5 bases and J gave up 0 bases, with 10 bases separating them. This CDR3 region has 14 residues. The CDR3 is CASSTSGVNTEAFF. The CDR3, as DNA: TGTGCCAGCAGTACCTCTGGGGTGAACACTGAAGCTTTCTTT.

In this sample, this clonotype turned up many times. The gene calls are TRBV20-1 and TRBJ2-7; perhaps D is TRBD1 or TRBD2 (6 bases each). CDR1 is DFQATT, CDR2 SNEGSKA, per germline (reference sequence). The CDR3 runs 14 residues. V lost 5 bases and J lost 2, with 16 bases in between. This CDR3 is CSAPRRGQTYEQYF. CDR3 sequence (DNA): TGCAGTGCTCCGCGACGGGGGCAAACCTACGAGCAGTACTTC.

This clonotype was observed at least ten times. The chain combines TRBV29-1 with TRBJ2-7; no firm D call. Germline-derived CDR1 and CDR2 are SQVTM and ANQGSEA. V lost 5 bases to trimming and J lost 2 bases, with 13 bases between them. This CDR3 is built from 13 residues. The CDR3 loop reads CSVTSALTYEQYF. CDR3 DNA sequence: TGCAGCGTTACTTCGGCACTAACCTACGAGCAGTACTTC.

This clonotype was counted between two and nine times. The CDR3 protein is CSAPTRRTGYEQYF. The CDR3 region has the DNA TGCAGTGCTCCAACCAGACGGACAGGCTACGAGCAGTACTTC. V and J are TRBV20-1 and TRBJ2-7; 7 nucleotides match TRBD1. The CDR3 runs 14 residues. In germline, CDR1 is DFQATT, CDR2 SNEGSKA (reference sequence). Unmatched junction bases numbered 10, after V lost 5 bases and J lost 3 bases.

This clonotype was observed a single time. V usage is TRBV7-3 and J usage is TRBJ2-3; the D gene is possibly TRBD2 (5 bases). The CDR3 sequence is 15 residues long. Germline CDR1 reads SGHTA; CDR2 reads FQGTGA. Trimming cost V 5 bases and J 3 bases, with 15 bases left between them. The CDR3 DNA sequence: TGTGCCAGCAGCACAAAGACTAAGCGAACAGATACGCAGTATTTT. Translation: CASSTKTKRTDTQYF.